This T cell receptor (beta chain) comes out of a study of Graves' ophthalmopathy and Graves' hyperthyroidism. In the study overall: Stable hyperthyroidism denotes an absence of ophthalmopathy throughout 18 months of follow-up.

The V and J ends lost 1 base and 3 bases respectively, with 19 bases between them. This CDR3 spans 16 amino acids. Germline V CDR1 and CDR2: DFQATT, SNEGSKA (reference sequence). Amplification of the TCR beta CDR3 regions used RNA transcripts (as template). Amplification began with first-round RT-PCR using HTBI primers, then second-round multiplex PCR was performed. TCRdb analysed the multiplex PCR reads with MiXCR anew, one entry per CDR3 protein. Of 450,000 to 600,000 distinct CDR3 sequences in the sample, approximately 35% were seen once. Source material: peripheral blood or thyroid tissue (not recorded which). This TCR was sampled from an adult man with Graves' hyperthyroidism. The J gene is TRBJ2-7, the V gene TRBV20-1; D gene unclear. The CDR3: CSARGGASADLYEQYF. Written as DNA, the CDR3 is TGCAGTGCTAGAGGTGGCGCCTCAGCAGACCTCTACGAGCAGTACTTC.